This TCR beta chain originates from a study of blood T cell repertoires in COVID-19. Study overall: Samples taken during acute and convalescent COVID-19 were collected in the United States, Italy and Spain.

This clone has only a few counts. CDR3 length: 13 residues. The V and J ends lost 1 base and 9 bases respectively, with 11 bases between them. In germline, CDR1 is SGHRS, CDR2 YFSETQ. Using immunoSEQ multiplex PCR, the repertoire was profiled, and TCRdb retains in-frame clones only, with some absent. The sample has more than 65,000 clones, approximately 79% seen once. The sequencing sample was made of peripheral blood. The origin of this receptor is a woman aged 50 to 65 with acute or convalescent COVID-19. The V and J genes are TRBV5-1 and TRBJ2-1, with unresolved D. CDR3 DNA sequence: TGCGCCAGCAGCTTGAAAAGCGATTCTGAGCAGTTCTTC. It encodes CASSLKSDSEQFF. The variable domain in full, with the rest retrieved from reference TRBV5-1 and TRBJ2-1, is KAGVTQTPRYLIKTRGQQVTLSCSPISGHRSVSWYQQTPGQGLQFLFEYFSETQRNKGNFPGRFSGRQFSNSRSEMNVSTLELGDSALYLCASSLKSDSEQFFGPGTRLTVL.